These 28 T cell receptor beta chains originate from one sample sequenced in a study of cytomegalovirus exposure and HLA in healthy donors. Method: immunoSEQ multiplex PCR; TCRdb's copy keeps in-frame clones and lacks some. The sample yields about 140,000 clones, roughly 88% seen once. The sequenced material came from PBMCs. All receptors come from a woman aged 18-35 years in good health and CMV-seropositive.

The genes are TRBV4-1 and TRBJ2-3; 11 nucleotides align to TRBD2. V shed 2 bases, J shed 0 bases, and the junction held 4 bases outside the gene matches. The length of the CDR3 is 17 residues. CDR1 and CDR2 (germline): MGHRA, YSYEKL. This CDR3 is CASSQLGTSGSTDTQYF. The DNA for the CDR3 is TGCGCCAGCAGCCAATTAGGGACTAGCGGTAGCACAGATACGCAGTATTTT.

The V call is TRBV15, the J call TRBJ2-1; 11 nucleotides line up with TRBD1. This CDR3 region has 16 residues. V shed 7 bases, J shed 4 bases, and the junction held 9 bases outside the gene matches. The germline CDR1 and CDR2 sequences are LNHNV and YYDKDF (reference sequence). The DNA of the CDR3 is TGTGCCACCACCCGATGGGGGACAGGGGGATACAATGAGCAGTTCTTC. Amino acids: CATTRWGTGGYNEQFF. Looking up the rest from reference TRBV15 and TRBJ2-1 gives the full variable domain: DAMVIQNPRYQVTQFGKPVTLSCSQTLNHNVMYWYQQKSSQAPKLLFHYYDKDFNNEADTPDNFQSRRPNTSFCFLDIRSPGLGDTAMYLCATTRWGTGGYNEQFFGPGTRLTVL.

J is TRBJ2-3 and V is TRBV12-5; D might be TRBD2 (5 bases). V was pared by 11 bases and J by 3 bases, with 24 bases between. Germline V gene sequence: CDR1 LGHNT, CDR2 FRNRAP. The CDR3 is 16 residues long. The CDR3 DNA reads as TGTGCTCGATCGAGCGCACGAGCGGTTGAAACAGATACGCAGTATTTT. Its translation: CARSSARAVETDTQYF.

The rearrangement joins TRBV6-8 to TRBJ1-4; D call uncertain. This CDR3 has 12 residues. Germline CDR1 MNHGY, CDR2 SAAAGT. The V and J ends lost 7 bases and 10 bases respectively, with 13 bases between them. CDR3 sequence reads: CASTHITGKLFF. CDR3 coding DNA: TGTGCCAGCACCCATATTACTGGAAAACTGTTTTTT.

The chain carries TRBV28 and TRBJ2-1, with 14 bases matching TRBD2. The germline gives CDR1 MDHEN, CDR2 SYDVKM. With 2 bases clipped from V and 0 bases from J, the junction kept 0 bases outside the gene matches. This CDR3 contains 17 residues. The CDR3 loop is CASSLGTSGGSYNEQFF. CDR3 bases: TGTGCCAGCAGTTTAGGGACTAGCGGGGGCTCCTACAATGAGCAGTTCTTC.

The chain links TRBV5-5 to TRBJ1-2, with 9 nucleotides matching TRBD1. Germline V gene sequence: CDR1 SGHKS, CDR2 YYEKEE (reference sequence). V dropped 4 bases and J dropped 3; count of bases not matched to a gene: 10. The CDR3 loop spans 16 amino acids. As DNA, the CDR3 is TGTGCCAGCAGCCTGGATCCGGGACAGGGCGACTATGGCTACACCTTC. The encoded protein is CASSLDPGQGDYGYTF.

For the CDR3, the DNA is TGTGCCAGCAGTTATAGGGCGGGAGTGGTGGACGAGCAGTACTTC. Its protein product is CASSYRAGVVDEQYF. The rearrangement uses TRBV27 and TRBJ2-7; TRBD2 aligns across 7 bases. The CDR3 is 15 amino acids. V lost 4 bases, J lost 5 bases, and 11 bases stayed unmatched. Germline V lookup: CDR1 MNHEY, CDR2 SMNVEV (reference sequence).

The rearrangement uses TRBV28 and TRBJ1-5; 8 bases align to TRBD1. V trimming: 5 bases; J trimming: 2 bases; junction bases outside the gene matches: 2. The CDR3 runs to 14 residues. The germline V gene encodes CDR1 MDHEN and CDR2 SYDVKM. CDR3 in amino acids: CASSLTGGNQPQHF. The CDR3 DNA reads as TGTGCCAGCAGTCTGACAGGGGGCAATCAGCCCCAGCATTTT.

V and J are TRBV5-1 and TRBJ2-1, with 7 bases that match TRBD2. The CDR3 loop spans 13 amino acids. CDR1 SGHRS and CDR2 YFSETQ come from the germline V gene. With 4 bases clipped from V and 9 bases from J, the junction kept 7 bases outside the gene matches. DNA of the CDR3: TGCGCCAGCAGCGCGGACGGGGAGGGTGAGCAGTTCTTC. Its protein is CASSADGEGEQFF.

This clone was seen only once. This chain links TRBV19 with TRBJ2-5; 7 bases align to TRBD1. From germline, CDR1 is LNHDA and CDR2 SQIVND (reference sequence). V lost 1 base to trimming and J lost 3 bases; unmatched junction nucleotides: 5. CDR3 length equals 15 residues. CDR3 in amino acids: CASSIGGTAKETQYF. The CDR3 region has the DNA TGTGCCAGTAGTATAGGTGGGACAGCTAAAGAGACCCAGTACTTC.

The chain joins TRBV4-2 to TRBJ2-6; possibly TRBD2 for D (5 bases). Trimming removed 0 bases at V and 0 bases at J, with 12 bases between. The CDR3 covers 18 residues. CDR1 and CDR2 from the germline V gene are LGHNA and YNFKEQ. The CDR3 is CASSQDWAAGSGANVLTF. CDR3 in DNA: TGTGCCAGCAGCCAAGATTGGGCGGCGGGCTCTGGGGCCAACGTCCTGACTTTC.

This clone was seen a single time. The rearrangement links TRBV29-1 to TRBJ1-1; D might be TRBD1 (6 bases). The germline V gene encodes CDR1 SQVTM and CDR2 ANQGSEA. The CDR3 length is 12 residues. V was pared by 3 bases and J by 6 bases, with 11 bases between. CDR3 in amino acids: CSVDRYRAEAFF. Here the CDR3 DNA reads TGCAGCGTTGATCGGTACAGGGCTGAAGCTTTCTTT.

This chain joins TRBV30 and TRBJ1-2; 10 bases agree with TRBD1. Looked up from germline, CDR1 is GTSNPN and CDR2 is SVGIG (reference sequence). This CDR3 contains 15 residues. The V and J ends lost 1 base and 5 bases, in that order; junction bases with no gene match: 7. DNA of the CDR3: TGTGCCTGGAGTGACCCGGACAGGGGGAAGTATGGCTACACCTTC. The encoded protein is CAWSDPDRGKYGYTF.

The chain links TRBV5-6 to TRBJ1-2; TRBD1 might be the D (6 bases). The CDR3 extends over 16 amino acids. Looked up from germline, CDR1 is SGHDT and CDR2 is YYEEEE. V was cut by 2 bases and J by 4 bases, with 18 bases left in between. CDR3 amino acids: CASSFSQGPPGYGYTF. CDR3 DNA sequence: TGTGCCAGCAGCTTCAGTCAGGGGCCACCTGGCTATGGCTACACCTTC.

J is TRBJ1-1 and V is TRBV5-1; D remains ambiguous. Germline V gene lookup returns CDR1 SGHRS and CDR2 YFSETQ. Trimming took 0 bases from V and 2 from J, leaving 11 bases between them. The CDR3 sequence is 15 residues long. The CDR3 sequence is CASSLGVGRNTEAFF. Here the CDR3 DNA reads TGCGCCAGCAGCTTGGGCGTCGGTCGTAACACTGAAGCTTTCTTT.

The V gene is TRBV2, the J gene TRBJ2-7; D perhaps matches TRBD2 (5 bases). With 11 bases removed from V and 1 base from J, the gap between germline ends came to 9 bases. The CDR3 length is 11 residues. From germline, CDR1 is SNHLY and CDR2 FYNNEI. The CDR3 sequence is CAGGTSYEQYF. The CDR3 bases are TGTGCCGGAGGCACGTCCTACGAGCAGTACTTC.

This clone was detected once. The rearrangement joins TRBV5-4 to TRBJ1-5; 8 positions match TRBD1. The CDR3 is 16 residues long. CDR1 and CDR2 from the germline V gene are SGHNT and YYREEE (reference sequence). Losses at the gene ends were 4 bases for V and 2 bases for J; bases not matched to a gene: 8. The CDR3 DNA reads as TGTGCCAGCAGCACCTCAGGGGGCAGGGGCAATCAGCCCCAGCATTTT. Encoded protein: CASSTSGGRGNQPQHF.

This chain joins TRBV4-3 and TRBJ1-3; D perhaps matches TRBD1 (6 bases). Germline CDR1 reads LGHNA; CDR2 reads YSLEER. V gave up 0 bases and J gave up 0 bases, with 15 bases separating them. This CDR3 region has 18 residues. The CDR3: CASSQDPSDRSSGNTIYF. The DNA of the CDR3 is TGCGCCAGCAGCCAAGATCCCTCCGACAGGAGCTCTGGAAACACCATATATTTT.

The chain joins TRBV25-1 to TRBJ1-2, with D unclear. Trimming removed 2 bases at V and 13 bases at J, with 14 bases between. The CDR3 extends over 12 amino acids. CDR1 and CDR2 (germline): MGHDK, SYGVNS. CDR3 residues: CASSEDAGAATF. CDR3 in DNA: TGTGCCAGCAGTGAAGACGCAGGAGCGGCCACCTTC.

J is TRBJ2-2 and V is TRBV6-5, with a weak D call TRBD2 (5 bases). The CDR3 sequence is 15 residues long. Germline CDR1 is MNHEY and CDR2 is SVGAGI. V was cut by 5 bases and J by 1 base, with 11 bases left in between. The CDR3 coding sequence is TGTGCCAGCAGTATCAGGACTGGGAACACCGGGGAGCTGTTTTTT. This sequence encodes CASSIRTGNTGELFF.

The rearrangement joins TRBV5-1 to TRBJ1-6; 7 bases map to TRBD1. Looked up from germline, CDR1 is SGHRS and CDR2 is YFSETQ. With V trimmed by 2 bases and J by 9 bases, 11 bases remained unmatched. The CDR3 runs 16 residues. The CDR3 spells CASSLPAGTEGSPLHF. CDR3 coding DNA: TGCGCCAGCAGCTTACCCGCCGGGACAGAAGGTTCACCCCTCCACTTT. The complete variable domain, with remaining parts taken from reference TRBV5-1 and TRBJ1-6, reads KAGVTQTPRYLIKTRGQQVTLSCSPISGHRSVSWYQQTPGQGLQFLFEYFSETQRNKGNFPGRFSGRQFSNSRSEMNVSTLELGDSALYLCASSLPAGTEGSPLHFGNGTRLTVT.

CDR3 loop: CATSRRGQVDNEQFF. CDR3 bases: TGTGCCACCTCCCGCAGGGGGCAAGTCGACAATGAGCAGTTCTTC. V is TRBV2 and J is TRBJ2-1; 8 bases are shared with TRBD1. With 10 bases clipped from V and 5 bases from J, the junction kept 13 bases outside the gene matches. The germline CDR1 and CDR2 sequences are SNHLY and FYNNEI. This CDR3 is 15 amino acids long.

CDR3 nucleotides: TGTGCCAGCAGCTTAAACGCGGGGGGGCCTGAGACCCAGTACTTC. Amino acid sequence: CASSLNAGGPETQYF. The gene calls are TRBV7-3 and TRBJ2-5; 9 bases fit TRBD2. V shed 1 base and J 5 bases; nucleotides not matched to a gene: 5. In germline, CDR1 is SGHTA, CDR2 FQGTGA. The CDR3 length is 15 residues.

The V call is TRBV29-1, the J call TRBJ2-3; TRBD2 agrees at 7 bases. With V trimmed by 4 bases and J by 3 bases, 4 bases remained unmatched. Germline V CDR1 and CDR2: SQVTM, ANQGSEA. This CDR3 contains 13 residues. The CDR3 spells CSVAVGGTDTQYF. The CDR3 DNA is TGCAGCGTTGCTGTGGGGGGGACAGATACGCAGTATTTT.

Worth noting for this clone: Within the sample, other DNA sequences also encode this same CDR3. The chain uses TRBV27 and TRBJ1-2; D may be TRBD1 (5 bases). V was trimmed by 0 bases and J by 3 bases, leaving 5 bases between them. In germline, CDR1 is MNHEY, CDR2 SMNVEV (reference sequence). This CDR3 has 13 amino acids. The CDR3 DNA is TGTGCCAGCAGTTTATCAGGGGACTATGGCTACACCTTC. Residues: CASSLSGDYGYTF.

Only one count was recorded for this clone. V is TRBV25-1 and J is TRBJ2-7; a possible D gene is TRBD2 (6 bases). The CDR3 length is 12 residues. Germline lookup yields CDR1 MGHDK and CDR2 SYGVNS. V lost 6 bases to trimming and J lost 3 bases, with 9 bases between them. CDR3 nucleotides: TGTGCCAGCAGAACTAGCCGCTACGAGCAGTACTTC. This codes for CASRTSRYEQYF.

The chain couples TRBV6-5 to TRBJ2-7, with TRBD2 matching 12 bases. V was clipped by 2 bases and J by 4 bases; unmatched bases: 3. Germline V CDR1 and CDR2: MNHEY, SVGAGI. This CDR3 spans 15 amino acids. The CDR3 loop is CASSYVTSGGYEQYF. CDR3 nucleotide sequence: TGTGCCAGCAGTTACGTTACTAGCGGGGGGTACGAGCAGTACTTC.

The chain is built from TRBV10-3 and TRBJ1-2, with D unclear. CDR3 length equals 15 residues. V lost 0 bases, J lost 6 bases, and 14 bases lay in between. Germline CDR1 and CDR2: ENHRY and SYGVKD. CDR3: CAISESTPHSHGYTF. For the CDR3, the DNA is TGTGCCATCAGTGAGTCAACACCTCATAGCCATGGCTACACCTTC.